This T cell receptor (beta chain) is from a study of breast tumors, draining lymph nodes, adjacent tissues. Study-wide results and limits: Compared with lymph nodes, tumors were less diverse; compared with nontumor tissue, more. Data only fit, rather than demonstrated, lymph node origin of most tumor T cells.

TCRdb reprocessed the multiplex PCR reads via MiXCR and lists one record per CDR3 protein. The sample lists about 89,000 distinct CDR3 sequences; around 30% were seen once. The V gene's germline CDR1 is DFQATT and CDR2 SNEGSKA (reference sequence). Trimming removed 5 bases at V and 2 bases at J, with 15 bases between. The CDR3 loop spans 14 amino acids. Samples came from axillary lymph nodes draining the breast cancer. Points on this clonotype: Its antigen is not known.

The receptor comes from a female donor with breast cancer. Some clones in this sample may be carry-over from other donors' samples. The sequencing input was axillary lymph node tissue. J is TRBJ2-5 and V is TRBV20-1; TRBD2 might be the D (6 bases). The CDR3 DNA reads TGCAGTGCTGGCTCGGGACTTGGTCAAGAGACCCAGTACTTC. This sequence encodes CSAGSGLGQETQYF.